What follows are 12 T cell receptor beta chains derived from one specimen sequenced in a study of blood T cell repertoires in COVID-19. Assay: immunoSEQ multiplex PCR; the TCRdb copy retains only in-frame clones and omits some. The table includes 250,000 or so clones, more than 75% detected once. The specimen was peripheral blood. The receptors originated from a middle-aged woman who had recovered from COVID-19.

Comments on this clone: Additional DNA sequences in this sample encode the identical CDR3. This chain joins TRBV19 and TRBJ2-3, with 13 positions matching TRBD2. Germline trimming cut 4 bases from V and 2 bases from J; bases unmatched to any gene: 3. The CDR3 has 16 residues. Germline values: CDR1 LNHDA, CDR2 SQIVND (reference sequence). CDR3: CASSTTSGGHTDTQYF. The CDR3 DNA reads as TGTGCCAGTAGTACGACTAGCGGGGGGCACACAGATACGCAGTATTTT.

The chain carries TRBV15 and TRBJ1-6, with 7 bases fitting TRBD1. This CDR3 is 15 amino acids long. CDR1 is LNHNV, CDR2 YYDKDF, per germline (reference sequence). Unmatched junction bases numbered 3, after V lost 3 bases and J lost 4 bases. CDR3 sequence reads: CATSRKQGYNSPLHF. The DNA of the CDR3 is TGTGCCACCAGCAGGAAACAGGGGTATAATTCACCCCTCCACTTT.

This clone was seen more than once but under ten times. The J gene is TRBJ1-5, the V gene TRBV18; TRBD1 matches 9 bases. After removal of 6 bases from V and 6 bases from J, the junction contained 9 bases not matched to a gene. The CDR3 covers 15 residues. CDR1 and CDR2 (germline): KGHSH, LQKENI. This chain's CDR3 is CASSDYRGQAQPQHF. CDR3 DNA sequence: TGTGCCAGCTCGGACTACAGGGGGCAGGCTCAGCCCCAGCATTTT.

The chain combines TRBV10-3 with TRBJ1-4; D gene ambiguous. This CDR3 has 15 residues. V was trimmed by 0 bases and J by 0 bases, leaving 5 bases between them. The germline CDR1 and CDR2 sequences are ENHRY and SYGVKD. This chain's CDR3 is CAISESLTTNEKLFF. The CDR3 DNA reads as TGTGCCATCAGTGAGTCGCTAACAACTAATGAAAAACTGTTTTTT.

This rearrangement joins TRBV23-1 to TRBJ1-3; D unclear. TRBV23-1 is an ORF, with its function uncertain. With 4 bases removed from V and 2 bases from J, the gap between germline ends came to 18 bases. This CDR3 comprises 17 residues. As DNA, the CDR3 is TGCGCCAGCAGTCTCCTGGAGCAGCCGTGCCCTGGAAACACCATATATTTT. It yields the protein CASSLLEQPCPGNTIYF.

The chain joins TRBV23-1 to TRBJ1-1; D not resolved. TRBV23-1 falls under the ORF class, with uncertain function. Trimming removed 0 bases at V and 0 bases at J, with 11 bases between. CDR3 length equals 16 residues. In DNA form, the CDR3 reads TGCGCCAGCAGTCAATCGGGAGGCATTATGAACACTGAAGCTTTCTTT. Protein product: CASSQSGGIMNTEAFF.

This clone was picked up a small number of times. The V call is TRBV4-3, the J call TRBJ1-4; 9 positions match TRBD1. The V gene end was trimmed by 8 bases and the J gene end by 6 bases; junction bases not matched to a gene: 7. This CDR3 region has 14 residues. Per germline, CDR1 LGHNA and CDR2 YSLEER. The CDR3 DNA follows: TGCGCCAGCCGCCGGAGGACAGGGGATGAAAAACTGTTTTTT. Residues: CASRRRTGDEKLFF.

This clone has only one observation. The V and J genes are TRBV5-6 and TRBJ1-1; D uncertain. This CDR3 has 14 residues. Trimming stripped 2 bases from V and 3 bases from J, with 11 bases between. Germline CDR1 is SGHDT and CDR2 is YYEEEE. The CDR3, as DNA: TGTGCCAGCAGCTTACTAAGCGCGTACACTGAAGCTTTCTTT. This gives the protein CASSLLSAYTEAFF. The complete variable domain, with remaining parts taken from reference TRBV5-6 and TRBJ1-1, reads DAGVTQSPTHLIKTRGQQVTLRCSPKSGHDTVSWYQQALGQGPQFIFQYYEEEERQRGNFPDRFSGHQFPNYSSELNVNALLLGDSALYLCASSLLSAYTEAFFGQGTRLTVV.

V is TRBV11-2 and J is TRBJ1-4; D unclear. This CDR3 region has 13 residues. The germline V and J ends were trimmed by 5 bases and 8 bases, with 12 bases remaining between them. Germline CDR1 reads SGHAT; CDR2 reads FQNNGV. The CDR3 sequence is CASSRVTGEKLFF. The CDR3 DNA sequence: TGTGCCAGCAGCCGTGTTACGGGAGAAAAACTGTTTTTT.

J is TRBJ2-2 and V is TRBV21-1; the table assigns TRBD1, which was not confirmed against the DNA. TRBV21-1 counts as a pseudogene. The CDR3 loop spans 18 amino acids. CDR3 coding DNA: TGTGCCAGCAGCCTCCATAGATGGGGGACAGCTAACACCGGGGAGCTGTTTTTT. It translates to CASSLHRWGTANTGELFF.

Concerning this clone itself: Relative to the germline gene, one junction end is altered; a read error may explain this. V and J are TRBV7-7 and TRBJ2-5; 7 nucleotides match TRBD2. Germline V gene lookup returns CDR1 SSHAT and CDR2 FNYEAQ (reference sequence). This CDR3 spans 14 amino acids. CDR3 residues: CASSLVTSAETQYF. Written as DNA, the CDR3 is TGTGCTAGCAGCTTAGTTACTAGCGCGGAGACCCAGTACTTC.

V and J are TRBV19 and TRBJ1-2, with D possibly matching TRBD1 (6 bases). This CDR3 region has 13 residues. V lost 1 base and J 3 bases, leaving 6 bases between the germline ends. Germline loops: CDR1 LNHDA, CDR2 SQIVND (reference sequence). For the CDR3, the DNA is TGTGCCAGTAGTATAGCAGGGGACTATGGCTACACCTTC. Protein sequence: CASSIAGDYGYTF.